This T cell receptor beta chain originates from a study of T cell repertoires in cytomegalovirus infection. Study summary: It was the public TCR beta signatures that indicated both CMV infection and matching HLA type.

In the case of this clonotype: No antigen is known for it.

Overall study findings and caveats: HLA-C-restricted, CMV-specific TCR beta clonotypes were dominant ex vivo. Individuals carrying CMV plus the relevant HLA were identified by cumulative frequency of public TCR beta families.

CDR1 MDHEN and CDR2 SYDVKM come from the germline V gene. Trimming took 6 bases from V and 10 from J; bases not matched to a gene: 5. CDR3 length equals 11 residues. TCRdb redid the calling of the reads with MiXCR, one entry per CDR3 protein. The sample holds hundreds of thousands of distinct CDR3 sequences; approximately 22% are singletons and the top ten take roughly 18%. What was sequenced was CD8+ T cells from PBMCs. This TCR was recovered from a human donor in good health (CMV status not recorded). Some clones in this sample may be carry-over from other donors' samples. The chain joins TRBV28 to TRBJ1-1, with 7 bases identical to TRBD1. The CDR3 loop is CASRDRDRAFF. The CDR3 region has the DNA TGTGCCAGCAGAGACAGGGACCGAGCTTTCTTT.